One sample yielded the 10 T cell receptor beta chains listed below, sequenced in a study of cytomegalovirus exposure and HLA in healthy donors. It was with 60 Vbeta and 13 Jbeta primers that the PCR ran. Clones were sequenced by immunoSEQ multiplex PCR, and TCRdb holds only the in-frame ones, with some missing. Of some 140,000 clones in the sample, about 80% were seen once. Sequencing was performed on PBMCs. Receptors originate from a male donor in good health and CMV-seropositive.

V is TRBV2 and J is TRBJ1-2; D is perhaps TRBD1 (6 bases). Trimming shortened V by 5 bases and J by 7 bases, and 17 bases separated the two germline ends. Germline V lookup: CDR1 SNHLY, CDR2 FYNNEI. CDR3 length equals 14 residues. The CDR3 loop reads CASSLQGIGGGYTF. The DNA of the CDR3 is TGTGCCAGCAGTCTACAGGGAATCGGCGGTGGCTACACCTTC.

The chain couples TRBV28 to TRBJ2-7; D is possibly TRBD1 (6 bases). The CDR3 sequence is 18 residues long. Trimming took off 5 bases at V and 0 bases at J, with 23 bases between the two ends. Germline loops: CDR1 MDHEN, CDR2 SYDVKM. The CDR3: CASSVSGTKEAFSYEQYF. The CDR3 DNA reads as TGTGCCAGCAGTGTCTCCGGGACAAAGGAAGCCTTCTCCTACGAGCAGTACTTC.

The chain links TRBV6-1 to TRBJ1-6, with unresolved D. From germline, CDR1 is MNHNS and CDR2 SASEGT. V was trimmed by 10 bases and J by 8 bases, leaving 12 bases between them. The length of the CDR3 is 12 residues. The CDR3 bases are TGTGCCATCGGAGTGATCGATTCACCCCTCCACTTT. It yields the protein CAIGVIDSPLHF.

This sequence joins TRBV7-9 and TRBJ2-7; 11 bases fit TRBD2. This CDR3 contains 17 residues. V dropped 0 bases and J dropped 1; count of bases not matched to a gene: 5. The V gene's germline CDR1 is SEHNR and CDR2 FQNEAQ (reference sequence). CDR3 sequence: CASSLAVSSGRSYEQYF. The CDR3, as DNA: TGTGCCAGCAGCTTAGCGGTATCTAGCGGGAGGTCCTACGAGCAGTACTTC. The full variable domain, completed using reference TRBV7-9 and TRBJ2-7, is DTGVSQNPRHKITKRGQNVTFRCDPISEHNRLYWYRQTLGQGPEFLTYFQNEAQLEKSRLLSDRFSAERPKGSFSTLEIQRTEQGDSAMYLCASSLAVSSGRSYEQYFGPGTRLTVT.

The chain recombines TRBV9 with TRBJ2-2; D call uncertain. Germline loops: CDR1 SGDLS, CDR2 YYNGEE. The CDR3 is 14 amino acids. The germline V and J ends were trimmed by 1 base and 3 bases, with 7 bases remaining between them. CDR3 amino acids: CASSVFGDTGELFF. The CDR3 bases are TGTGCCAGCAGCGTATTCGGAGACACCGGGGAGCTGTTTTTT. Based on the CDR3 plus reference TRBV9 and TRBJ2-2, the full variable domain is DSGVTQTPKHLITATGQRVTLRCSPRSGDLSVYWYQQSLDQGLQFLIQYYNGEERAKGNILERFSAQQFPDLHSELNLSSLELGDSALYFCASSVFGDTGELFFGEGSRLTVL.

J is TRBJ2-1 and V is TRBV7-3; 13 bases align to TRBD2. Germline V gene sequence: CDR1 SGHTA, CDR2 FQGTGA. V lost 4 bases to trimming and J lost 3 bases; unmatched junction nucleotides: 12. CDR3 size: 19 residues. The DNA for the CDR3 is TGTGCCAGCAGCTCTACCGGGACTAGCGGGATACTTATCTACAATGAGCAGTTCTTC. Translation: CASSSTGTSGILIYNEQFF.

The rearrangement joins TRBV30 to TRBJ2-7, with 13 bases fitting TRBD2. The CDR3 is made up of 15 amino acids. Trimming at V came to 2 bases and at J to 6 bases, leaving 7 bases not matched to a gene. Germline CDR1 is GTSNPN and CDR2 is SVGIG (reference sequence). The CDR3 spells CAWSSKGLAGLEQYF. The CDR3 region has the DNA TGTGCCTGGAGTTCTAAGGGACTAGCGGGACTCGAGCAGTACTTC.

This chain links TRBV4-3 with TRBJ2-7; the match to TRBD2 covers 12 bases. V lost 6 bases and J lost 5; bases outside the gene matches: 8. The CDR3 sequence is 15 residues long. Germline V gene lookup returns CDR1 LGHNA and CDR2 YSLEER. CDR3 protein: CASSQTSGRYNEQYF. The CDR3 DNA follows: TGCGCCAGCAGTCAGACTAGCGGGAGATATAACGAGCAGTACTTC.

The chain recombines TRBV28 with TRBJ2-2; the match to TRBD2 covers 9 bases. J lost 7 bases, V lost 3 bases, and 9 bases had no gene match. This CDR3 region has 16 residues. CDR1 and CDR2 from the germline V gene are MDHEN and SYDVKM. CDR3 loop: CASSFSGTSSGGELFF. In DNA, the CDR3 is TGTGCCAGCAGTTTTTCCGGGACTAGCTCTGGCGGGGAGCTGTTTTTT.

This clone is a singleton in its sample. J is TRBJ1-1 and V is TRBV9; 7 bases are a match to TRBD1. In germline, CDR1 is SGDLS, CDR2 YYNGEE. The ends lost 1 base at V and 4 bases at J; junction bases unmatched: 7. The CDR3 is 15 amino acids. The CDR3 nucleotides are TGTGCCAGCAGCGTAAAGGCAGGGGGTCCCACTGAAGCTTTCTTT. This encodes CASSVKAGGPTEAFF.